This T cell receptor (beta chain) was recovered during a study of blood T cell repertoires in COVID-19. There are 15 residues in the CDR3. Profiling relied on immunoSEQ multiplex PCR, and the TCRdb table lists in-frame clones only, not all of them. The sample lists about 300,000 clones, over 75% occurring once. A single count supports this clone. The clonotype comes from a young man with active or convalescent COVID-19. Sample: peripheral blood. The V gene is TRBV12-2, the J gene TRBJ2-1; TRBD2 is taken as the D call from the table, unchecked against the DNA. TRBV12-2 constitutes a pseudogene. The CDR3 DNA reads TGTGCAAGTCGCTTGGGTCTAGCGGTCTACAATGAGCAGTTCTTC. It is translated as CASRLGLAVYNEQFF.